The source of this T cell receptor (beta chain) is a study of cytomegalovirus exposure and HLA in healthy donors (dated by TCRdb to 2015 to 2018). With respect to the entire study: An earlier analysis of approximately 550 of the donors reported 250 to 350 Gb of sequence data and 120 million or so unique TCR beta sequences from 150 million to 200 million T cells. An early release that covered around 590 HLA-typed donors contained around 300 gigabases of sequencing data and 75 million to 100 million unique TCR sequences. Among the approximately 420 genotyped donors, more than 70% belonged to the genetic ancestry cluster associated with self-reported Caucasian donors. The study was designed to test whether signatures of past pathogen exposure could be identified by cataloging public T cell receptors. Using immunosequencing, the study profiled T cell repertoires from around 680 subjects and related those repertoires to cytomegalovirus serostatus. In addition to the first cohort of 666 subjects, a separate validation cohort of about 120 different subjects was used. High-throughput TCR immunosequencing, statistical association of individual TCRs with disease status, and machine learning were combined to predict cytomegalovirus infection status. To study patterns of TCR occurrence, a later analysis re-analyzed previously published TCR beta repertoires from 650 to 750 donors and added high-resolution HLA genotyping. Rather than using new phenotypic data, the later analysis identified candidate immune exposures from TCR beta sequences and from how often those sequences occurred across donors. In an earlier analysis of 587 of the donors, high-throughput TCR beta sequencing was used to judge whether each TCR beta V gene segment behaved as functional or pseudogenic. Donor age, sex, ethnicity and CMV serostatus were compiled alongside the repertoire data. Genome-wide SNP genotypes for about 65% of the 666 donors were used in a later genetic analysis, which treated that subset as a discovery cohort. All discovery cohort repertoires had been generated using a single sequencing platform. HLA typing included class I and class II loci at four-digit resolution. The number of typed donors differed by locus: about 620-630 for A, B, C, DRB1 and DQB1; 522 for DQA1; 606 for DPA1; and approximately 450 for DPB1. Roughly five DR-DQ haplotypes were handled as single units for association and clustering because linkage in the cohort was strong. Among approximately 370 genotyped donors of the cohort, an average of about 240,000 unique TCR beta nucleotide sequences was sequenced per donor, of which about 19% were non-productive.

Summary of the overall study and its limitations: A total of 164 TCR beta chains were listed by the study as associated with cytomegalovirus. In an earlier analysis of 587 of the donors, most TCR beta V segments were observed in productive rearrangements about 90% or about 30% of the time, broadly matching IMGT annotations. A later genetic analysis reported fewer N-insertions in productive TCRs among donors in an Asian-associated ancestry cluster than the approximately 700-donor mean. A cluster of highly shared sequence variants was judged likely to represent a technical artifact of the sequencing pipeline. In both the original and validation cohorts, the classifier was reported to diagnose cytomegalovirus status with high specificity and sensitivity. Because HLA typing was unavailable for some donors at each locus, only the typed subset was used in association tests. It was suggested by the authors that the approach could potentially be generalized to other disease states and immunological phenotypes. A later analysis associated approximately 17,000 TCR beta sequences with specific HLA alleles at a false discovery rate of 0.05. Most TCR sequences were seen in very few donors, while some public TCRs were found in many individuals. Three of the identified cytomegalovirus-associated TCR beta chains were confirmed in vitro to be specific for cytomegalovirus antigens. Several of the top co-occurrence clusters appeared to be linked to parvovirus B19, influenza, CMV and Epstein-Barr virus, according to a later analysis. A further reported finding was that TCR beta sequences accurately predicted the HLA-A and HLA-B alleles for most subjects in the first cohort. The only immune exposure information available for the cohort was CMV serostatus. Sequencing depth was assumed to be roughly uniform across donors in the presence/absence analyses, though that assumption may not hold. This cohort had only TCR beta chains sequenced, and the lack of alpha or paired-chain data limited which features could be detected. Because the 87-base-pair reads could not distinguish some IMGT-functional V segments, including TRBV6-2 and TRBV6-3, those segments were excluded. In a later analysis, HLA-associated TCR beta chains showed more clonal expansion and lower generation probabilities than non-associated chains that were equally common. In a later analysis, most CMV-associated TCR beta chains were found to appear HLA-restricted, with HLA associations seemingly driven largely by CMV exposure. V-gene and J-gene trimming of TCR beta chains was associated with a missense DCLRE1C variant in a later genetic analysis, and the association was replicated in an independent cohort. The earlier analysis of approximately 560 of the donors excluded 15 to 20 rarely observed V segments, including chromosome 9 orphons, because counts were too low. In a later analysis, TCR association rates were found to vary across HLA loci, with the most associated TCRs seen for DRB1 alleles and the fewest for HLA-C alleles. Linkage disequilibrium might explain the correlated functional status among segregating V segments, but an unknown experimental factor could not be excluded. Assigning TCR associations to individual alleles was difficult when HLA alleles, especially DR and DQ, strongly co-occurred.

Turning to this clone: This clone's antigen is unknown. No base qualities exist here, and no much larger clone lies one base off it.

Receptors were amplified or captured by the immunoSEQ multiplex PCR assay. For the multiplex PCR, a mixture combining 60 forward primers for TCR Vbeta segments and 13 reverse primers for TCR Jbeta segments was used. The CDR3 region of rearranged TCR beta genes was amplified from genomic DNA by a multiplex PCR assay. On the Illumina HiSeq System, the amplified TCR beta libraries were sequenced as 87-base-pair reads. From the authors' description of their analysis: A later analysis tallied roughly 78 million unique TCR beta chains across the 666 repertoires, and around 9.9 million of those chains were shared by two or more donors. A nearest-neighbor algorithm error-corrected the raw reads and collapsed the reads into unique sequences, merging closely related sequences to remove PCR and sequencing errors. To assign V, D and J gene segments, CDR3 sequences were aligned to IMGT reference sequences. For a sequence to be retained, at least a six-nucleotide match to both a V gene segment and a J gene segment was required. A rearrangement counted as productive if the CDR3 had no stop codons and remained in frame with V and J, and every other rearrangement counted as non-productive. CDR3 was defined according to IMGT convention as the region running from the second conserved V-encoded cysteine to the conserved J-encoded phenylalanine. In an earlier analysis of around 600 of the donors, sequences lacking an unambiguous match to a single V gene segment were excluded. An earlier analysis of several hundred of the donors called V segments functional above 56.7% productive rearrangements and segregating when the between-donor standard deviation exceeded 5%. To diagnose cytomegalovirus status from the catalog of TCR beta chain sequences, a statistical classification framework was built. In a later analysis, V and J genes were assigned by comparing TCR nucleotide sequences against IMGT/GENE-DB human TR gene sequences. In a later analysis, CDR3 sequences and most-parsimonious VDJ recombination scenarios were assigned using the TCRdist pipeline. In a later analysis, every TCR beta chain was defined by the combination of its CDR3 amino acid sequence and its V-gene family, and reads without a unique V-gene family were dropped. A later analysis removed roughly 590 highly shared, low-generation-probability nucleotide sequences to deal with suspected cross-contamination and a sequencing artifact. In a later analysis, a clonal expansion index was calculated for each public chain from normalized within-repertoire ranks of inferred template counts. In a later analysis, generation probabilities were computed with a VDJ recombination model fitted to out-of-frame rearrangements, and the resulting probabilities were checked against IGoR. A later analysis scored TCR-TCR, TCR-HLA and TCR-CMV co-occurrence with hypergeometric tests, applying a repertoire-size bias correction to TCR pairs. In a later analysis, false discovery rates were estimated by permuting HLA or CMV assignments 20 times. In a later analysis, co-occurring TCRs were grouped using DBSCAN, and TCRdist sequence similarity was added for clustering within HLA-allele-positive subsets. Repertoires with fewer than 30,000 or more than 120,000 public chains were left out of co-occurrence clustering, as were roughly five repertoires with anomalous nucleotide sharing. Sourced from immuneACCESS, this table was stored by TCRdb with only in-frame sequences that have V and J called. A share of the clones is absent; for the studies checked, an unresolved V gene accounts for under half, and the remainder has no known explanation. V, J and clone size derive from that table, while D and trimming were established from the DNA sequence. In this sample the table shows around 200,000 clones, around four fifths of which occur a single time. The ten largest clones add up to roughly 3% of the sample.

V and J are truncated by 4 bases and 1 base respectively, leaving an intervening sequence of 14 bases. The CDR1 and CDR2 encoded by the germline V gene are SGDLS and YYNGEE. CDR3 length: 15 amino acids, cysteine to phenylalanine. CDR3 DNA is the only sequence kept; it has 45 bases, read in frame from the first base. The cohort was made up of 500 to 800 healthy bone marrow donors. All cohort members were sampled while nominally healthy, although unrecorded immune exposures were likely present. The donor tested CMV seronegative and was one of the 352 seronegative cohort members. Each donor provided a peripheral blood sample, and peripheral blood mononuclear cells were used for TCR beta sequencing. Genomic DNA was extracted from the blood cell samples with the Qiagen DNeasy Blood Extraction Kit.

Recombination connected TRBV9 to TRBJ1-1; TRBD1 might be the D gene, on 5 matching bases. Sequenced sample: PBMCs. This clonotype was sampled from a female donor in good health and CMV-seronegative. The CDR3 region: CASSPDSGGNTEAFF. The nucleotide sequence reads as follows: TGTGCCAGCAGCCCGGACTCCGGGGGGAACACTGAAGCTTTCTTT. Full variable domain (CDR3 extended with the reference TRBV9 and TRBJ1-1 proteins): DSGVTQTPKHLITATGQRVTLRCSPRSGDLSVYWYQQSLDQGLQFLIQYYNGEERAKGNILERFSAQQFPDLHSELNLSSLELGDSALYFCASSPDSGGNTEAFFGQGTRLTVV.